Listed here is a single T cell receptor (beta chain). These data originate in a study of blood T cell repertoires in COVID-19. Study-wide context: The origin of the acute and convalescent COVID-19 samples was the United States, Italy and Spain.

Methods used by the authors: From reference gene primer amplification, estimates of nucleated cell counts were derived. Produced via immunoSEQ multiplex PCR; TCRdb's table is partial and in-frame only. V, J and clone size are taken as reported in that table, and D and trimming were inferred from the DNA itself. Of nearly 15,000 clones in the sample, around 77% were seen once. The CDR3 extends over 14 amino acids. Germline-derived CDR1 and CDR2 are KGHDR and SFDVKD. V lost 7 bases to trimming and J lost 5 bases, with 16 bases between them. The sequenced sample consisted of peripheral blood. The gene calls are TRBV24-1 and TRBJ2-5; D might be TRBD1 (6 bases). The clonotype originates from a human donor in a cohort sampled during active COVID-19. The CDR3 protein is CATSPGELAETQYF. DNA of the CDR3: TGTGCCACCAGCCCAGGGGAGCTTGCGGAGACCCAGTACTTC.